The 7 T cell receptor beta chains given below trace back to one sample, sequenced in a study. TCRdb re-derived calls from the RT-PCR reads in MiXCR, one entry per CDR3 protein. The sample records more than 600,000 distinct CDR3 sequences, approximately 15% being singletons. The sequenced sample consisted of memory CD4+ T cells from blood. All receptors derive from a female donor in good health, serving as a healthy control.

The chain employs TRBV30 and TRBJ2-3; TRBD2 aligns across 11 bases. Trimming cost V 7 bases and J 2 bases; bases outside gene matches: 8. Germline V CDR1 and CDR2: GTSNPN, SVGIG (reference sequence). The CDR3 runs to 15 residues. The CDR3 coding sequence is TGTGCCTCCGAGAGGGGACTAGCGGACACAGATACGCAGTATTTT. This codes for CASERGLADTDTQYF.

Ten or more counts support this clonotype. This chain connects TRBV5-1 to TRBJ1-2; 8 positions match TRBD1. The ends lost 4 bases at V and 3 bases at J; junction bases unmatched: 2. This CDR3 is 13 amino acids long. Germline lookup yields CDR1 SGHRS and CDR2 YFSETQ. This CDR3 is CASSPTGDYGYTF. In DNA, the CDR3 is TGCGCCAGCAGCCCGACAGGGGACTATGGCTACACCTTC. The full variable domain, with the rest looked up from reference TRBV5-1 and TRBJ1-2, is KAGVTQTPRYLIKTRGQQVTLSCSPISGHRSVSWYQQTPGQGLQFLFEYFSETQRNKGNFPGRFSGRQFSNSRSEMNVSTLELGDSALYLCASSPTGDYGYTFGSGTRLTVV.

This clonotype was seen a handful of times. The chain links TRBV20-1 to TRBJ2-7; TRBD1 is a possible D gene (6 bases). V was trimmed by 6 bases and J by 3 bases, leaving 9 bases between them. Looked up from germline, CDR1 is DFQATT and CDR2 is SNEGSKA (reference sequence). The CDR3 has 11 amino acids. The CDR3 is CSAGQNYEQYF. The DNA for the CDR3 is TGCAGTGCCGGACAGAACTACGAGCAGTACTTC.

DNA of the CDR3: TGTGCCAGCAGTTTACGTACAGGGAACCCCTACGAGCAGTACTTC. The encoded protein is CASSLRTGNPYEQYF. The chain recombines TRBV27 with TRBJ2-7, with D possibly matching TRBD1 (6 bases). The ends were cut back, 2 bases at V and 2 bases at J, with 13 bases in the middle. Germline values: CDR1 MNHEY, CDR2 SMNVEV (reference sequence). The CDR3 sequence is 15 residues long.

This chain uses TRBV5-1 with TRBJ1-2; D might be TRBD1 (5 bases). V was clipped by 4 bases and J by 7 bases, with 11 bases between them. The CDR3 consists of 12 residues. CDR1 is SGHRS, CDR2 YFSETQ, per germline. CDR3 residues: CASSEQDSGYTF. Written as DNA, the CDR3 is TGCGCCAGCAGCGAACAGGACTCTGGCTACACCTTC.

This clonotype was counted between two and nine times. J is TRBJ2-7 and V is TRBV5-1; 9 bases are a match to TRBD1. The V and J ends lost 5 bases and 1 base, in that order; junction bases with no gene match: 10. Germline V lookup: CDR1 SGHRS, CDR2 YFSETQ. The CDR3 consists of 16 residues. This CDR3 is CASRESTGGLSYEQYF. DNA for the CDR3: TGCGCCAGCAGAGAATCGACAGGGGGTTTATCCTACGAGCAGTACTTC. Full variable domain (rest looked up from reference TRBV5-1 and TRBJ2-7): KAGVTQTPRYLIKTRGQQVTLSCSPISGHRSVSWYQQTPGQGLQFLFEYFSETQRNKGNFPGRFSGRQFSNSRSEMNVSTLELGDSALYLCASRESTGGLSYEQYFGPGTRLTVT.

In this sample, this clonotype turned up a few times. V gene TRBV5-1 combines with J gene TRBJ1-3; 7 nucleotides agree with TRBD1. Trimming cost V 4 bases and J 0 bases; bases outside gene matches: 7. Germline V CDR1 and CDR2: SGHRS, YFSETQ. This CDR3 has 16 residues. CDR3 in DNA: TGCGCCAGCAGCGCCTGGGACAGAGCCTCTGGAAACACCATATATTTT. This gives the protein CASSAWDRASGNTIYF.